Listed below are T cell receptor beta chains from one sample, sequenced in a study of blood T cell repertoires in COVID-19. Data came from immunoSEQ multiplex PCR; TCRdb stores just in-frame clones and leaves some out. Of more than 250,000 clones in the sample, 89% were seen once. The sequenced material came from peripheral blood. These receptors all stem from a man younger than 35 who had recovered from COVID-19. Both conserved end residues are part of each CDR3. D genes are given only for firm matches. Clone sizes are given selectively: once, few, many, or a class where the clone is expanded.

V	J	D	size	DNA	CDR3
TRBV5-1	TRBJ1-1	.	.	TGCGCCAGCAGACGTCGGGAGGGTTGGAACACTGAAGCTTTCTTT	CASRRREGWNTEAFF
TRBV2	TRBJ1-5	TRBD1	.	TGTGCCAGCAGTGATAAGCTGGGACAGCCTAATCAGCCCCAGCATTTT	CASSDKLGQPNQPQHF
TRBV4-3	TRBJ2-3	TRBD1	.	TGCGCCAGCAGCCCTTCGGACAGGACCACGGGTACGCAGTATTTT	CASSPSDRTTGTQYF
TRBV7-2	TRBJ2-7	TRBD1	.	TGTGCCAGCAGCTTATCGGGACAGGGCCACTACGAGCAGTACTTC	CASSLSGQGHYEQYF
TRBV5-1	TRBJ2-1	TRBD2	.	TGCGCCAGCAGCATGGGGCTAGCGGGGGGAGAGCAGTTCTTC	CASSMGLAGGEQFF
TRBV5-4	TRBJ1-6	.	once	TGTGCCAGCAGCTCAGCTGGGACACCGGGGGGTAATAATTCACCCCTCCACTTT	CASSSAGTPGGNNSPLHF
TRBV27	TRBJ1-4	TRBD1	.	TGTGCCAGCAGGACAGGGTTGACTAATGAAAAACTGTTTTTT	CASRTGLTNEKLFF
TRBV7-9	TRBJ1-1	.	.	TGTGCCAGCAGCTTAGGATGGGCCGCCCGAAACACTGAAGCTTTCTTT	CASSLGWAARNTEAFF
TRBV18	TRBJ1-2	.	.	TGTGCCAGCTCACCACCGGCCCAGTACTATGGCTACACCTTC	CASSPPAQYYGYTF
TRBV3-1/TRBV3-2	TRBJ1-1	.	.	TGTGCCAGCAGCCAAGATCTCATTTCGGTTGGAGCTTTCTTT	CASSQDLISVGAFF
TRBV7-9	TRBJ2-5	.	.	TGTGCCAGCAGCTTAGTCACGTCGGAGCAAGAGACCCAGTACTTC	CASSLVTSEQETQYF
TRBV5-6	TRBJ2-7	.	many	TGTGCCAGCAGCTTGTGGAGGATTCGCTACGAGCAGTACTTC	CASSLWRIRYEQYF
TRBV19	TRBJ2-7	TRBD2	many	TGTGCCAGTAGTCGGGCTAGCGGGAACTACGAGCAGTACTTC	CASSRASGNYEQYF
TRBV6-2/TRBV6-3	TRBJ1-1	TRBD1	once	TGTGCCAGCAGTCCGACAGGGATAAACACTGAAGCTTTCTTT	CASSPTGINTEAFF
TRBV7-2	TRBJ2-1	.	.	TGTGCCAGCAGCTCCGGACTCCTTAGCTCCTACAATGAGCAGTTCTTC	CASSSGLLSSYNEQFF
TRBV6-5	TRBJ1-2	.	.	TGTGCCAGCAGCACAGGGAGCGGCTACACCTTC	CASSTGSGYTF
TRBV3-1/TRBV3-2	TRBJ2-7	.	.	TGTGCCAGCAGCCAGATGACAGCCACCTACGAGCAGTACTTC	CASSQMTATYEQYF
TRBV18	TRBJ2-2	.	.	TGTGCCAGCTCACCAGGGGGCAGGGGTCCGAACACCGGGGAGCTGTTTTTT	CASSPGGRGPNTGELFF